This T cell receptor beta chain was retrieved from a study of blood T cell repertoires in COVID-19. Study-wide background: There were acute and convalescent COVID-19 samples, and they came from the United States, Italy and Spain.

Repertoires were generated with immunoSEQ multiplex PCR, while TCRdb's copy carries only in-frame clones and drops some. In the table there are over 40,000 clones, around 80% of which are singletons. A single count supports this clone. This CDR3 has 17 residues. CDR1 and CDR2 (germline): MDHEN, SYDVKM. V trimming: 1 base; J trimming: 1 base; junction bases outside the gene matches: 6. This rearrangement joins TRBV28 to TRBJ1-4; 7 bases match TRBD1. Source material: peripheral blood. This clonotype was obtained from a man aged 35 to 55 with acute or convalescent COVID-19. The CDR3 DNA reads TGTGCCAGCAGTTTATACGGCAGGGGGAGAACTAATGAAAAACTGTTTTTT. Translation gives CASSLYGRGRTNEKLFF. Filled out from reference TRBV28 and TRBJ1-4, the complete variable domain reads DVKVTQSSRYLVKRTGEKVFLECVQDMDHENMFWYRQDPGLGLRLIYFSYDVKMKEKGDIPEGYSVSREKKERFSLILESASTNQTSMYLCASSLYGRGRTNEKLFFGSGTQLSVL.